A selection of T cell receptor beta chains follows, all from one sample in a study of T cell responses to AZD1222 COVID-19 vaccine. Assay: immunoSEQ multiplex PCR; the TCRdb copy retains only in-frame clones and omits some. The sample has tens of thousands of clones, more than 70% seen once. Sequenced here: peripheral blood, sampled on day 0 of AZD1222 vaccination. The receptors here all came from an adult in good health. Both conserved end residues are part of each CDR3. The order of the fields is D gene, clone size, V gene, J gene, CDR3 protein, CDR3 DNA. A D gene is named only where the DNA matches it firmly. Clone size appears in some rows only: once, few, many, or a class for an expanded clone.

>NA|NA|TRBV7-9|TRBJ1-6
CASSLGGVLVSPLHF
TGTGCCAGCAGCTTGGGAGGAGTCCTGGTTTCACCCCTCCACTTT
>NA|NA|TRBV11-1|TRBJ1-2
CASSLINQGNGYGYTF
TGTGCCAGCAGCTTAATTAATCAGGGGAATGGATATGGCTACACCTTC
>NA|NA|TRBV19|TRBJ1-5
CASYKEGAGQPQHF
TGTGCCAGCTACAAGGAGGGAGCCGGTCAGCCCCAGCATTTT
>TRBD1|NA|TRBV10-3|TRBJ1-1
CAISESETGPRNTEAFF
TGTGCCATCAGTGAGTCTGAGACAGGGCCCCGGAACACTGAAGCTTTCTTT
>NA|NA|TRBV7-2|TRBJ2-3
CASSLAVTRSDTQYF
TGTGCCAGCAGCTTAGCAGTCACGCGGTCTGATACGCAGTATTTT
>NA|NA|TRBV5-1|TRBJ1-1
CASSSGTLGGAFF
TGCGCCAGCAGCTCGGGGACTCTGGGGGGAGCTTTCTTT
>NA|NA|TRBV7-2|TRBJ1-1
CASSLSQGPYEAFF
TGTGCCAGCAGCTTAAGCCAGGGACCATATGAAGCTTTCTTT
>TRBD2|NA|TRBV7-2|TRBJ2-7
CASSLVAGDPYEQYF
TGTGCCAGCAGCTTAGTAGCGGGGGATCCCTACGAGCAGTACTTC
>NA|NA|TRBV28|TRBJ1-4
CASTLEGGRIEKLFF
TGTGCCAGCACCCTAGAAGGGGGGAGAATTGAAAAACTGTTTTTT
>NA|once|TRBV7-2|TRBJ1-2
CASSLWGRRGYTF
TGTGCCAGCAGCTTGTGGGGTCGAAGAGGCTACACCTTC
>TRBD2|few|TRBV27|TRBJ2-3
CASRSGLAGAETQYF
TGTGCCAGCAGATCCGGACTAGCGGGAGCCGAAACGCAGTATTTT
>NA|NA|TRBV18|TRBJ2-7
CASSRDRAASYEQYF
TGTGCCAGCTCACGAGACCGAGCGGCTTCCTACGAGCAGTACTTC
>NA|NA|TRBV18|TRBJ1-1
CASSPAYPWGGPEAFF
TGTGCCAGCTCACCGGCATATCCCTGGGGCGGCCCTGAAGCTTTCTTT
>NA|NA|TRBV19|TRBJ1-5
CASSSKTTWQPQHF
TGTGCCAGTAGTTCCAAGACTACATGGCAGCCCCAGCATTTT
>TRBD1|NA|TRBV2|TRBJ2-4
CASSRGQGGLHIQYF
TGTGCCAGCAGCCGGGGACAGGGTGGGTTACACATTCAGTACTTC
>NA|once|TRBV6-5|TRBJ1-1
CASTRDGMNTEAFF
TGTGCCAGCACCCGGGATGGCATGAACACTGAAGCTTTCTTT
>TRBD1|NA|TRBV19|TRBJ2-1
CASSRTGGFNEQFF
TGTGCCAGTAGTCGGACAGGGGGCTTCAATGAGCAGTTCTTC
>TRBD1|NA|TRBV18|TRBJ1-2
CASSPGQAHNGYTF
TGTGCCAGCTCACCAGGACAGGCCCACAATGGCTACACCTTC
>NA|NA|TRBV11-2|TRBJ2-1
CASSPPGNEQFF
TGTGCCAGCAGCCCCCCTGGCAATGAGCAGTTCTTC
>NA|NA|TRBV5-1|TRBJ1-2
CASGDGSNYGYTF
TGCGCCAGCGGGGACGGATCGAACTATGGCTACACCTTC
>NA|NA|TRBV5-1|TRBJ1-4
CASSLTGSTNEKLFF
TGCGCCAGCAGCCTAACAGGTTCAACTAATGAAAAACTGTTTTTT
>NA|NA|TRBV19|TRBJ2-7
CASSILVGAQYEQYF
TGTGCCAGTAGTATCCTAGTCGGGGCCCAATACGAGCAGTACTTC
>NA|few|TRBV28|TRBJ2-5
CASLLRRSPQETQYF
TGTGCCAGCCTTCTTCGTCGGAGCCCCCAAGAGACCCAGTACTTC
>NA|NA|TRBV15|TRBJ1-2
CATSRRTAPYGYTF
TGTGCCACCAGCAGAAGGACAGCCCCCTATGGCTACACCTTC
>NA|NA|TRBV19|TRBJ1-5
CASSSVSNQPQHF
TGTGCCAGTTCGTCGGTCAGCAATCAGCCCCAGCATTTT
>NA|NA|TRBV18|TRBJ2-1
CASSPPGGGDYNEQFF
TGTGCCAGCTCACCACCGGGCGGAGGCGATTACAATGAGCAGTTCTTC
>TRBD1|NA|TRBV7-2|TRBJ2-7
CASSLRGTGAYEQYF
TGTGCCAGCAGCTTAAGGGGGACAGGGGCCTACGAGCAGTACTTC
>TRBD1|NA|TRBV18|TRBJ1-1
CASSPLGTGGTEAFF
TGTGCCAGCTCACCACTCGGGACAGGTGGCACTGAAGCTTTCTTT
>NA|NA|TRBV7-9|TRBJ1-2
CASSSIANYGYTF
TGTGCCAGCTCATCGATAGCTAACTATGGCTACACCTTC
>NA|NA|TRBV6-4|TRBJ1-2
CASSDGAGEGYTF
TGTGCCAGCAGTGACGGGGCAGGGGAGGGCTACACCTTC
>TRBD1|NA|TRBV4-3|TRBJ1-3
CASSQDTDRPSSGNTIYF
TGCGCCAGCAGCCAAGATACGGACAGGCCGTCCTCTGGAAACACCATATATTTT
>NA|NA|TRBV14|TRBJ2-2
CASSQEWNAGELFF
TGTGCCAGCAGCCAAGAGTGGAACGCCGGGGAGCTGTTTTTT
>TRBD2|NA|TRBV2|TRBJ2-2
CASSILAGGTGELFF
TGTGCCAGCAGTATTTTAGCGGGGGGAACCGGGGAGCTGTTTTTT
>NA|NA|TRBV4-2|TRBJ2-5
CASSMEEETQYF
TGTGCCAGCAGCATGGAGGAAGAGACCCAGTACTTC
>NA|NA|TRBV11-2|TRBJ2-7
CASSLLVYEQYF
TGTGCCAGCAGCTTATTGGTCTACGAGCAGTACTTC
>TRBD1|NA|TRBV27|TRBJ2-2
CASSIQGADGELFF
TGTGCCAGCAGTATACAGGGGGCAGACGGGGAGCTGTTTTTT
>TRBD1|NA|TRBV7-2|TRBJ1-6
CASSLATTGGLGSPLHF
TGTGCCAGCAGCTTAGCGACGACAGGGGGTTTGGGCTCACCCCTCCACTTT
>TRBD2|NA|TRBV11-1|TRBJ2-1
CASSLAPSSGGGYEQFF
TGTGCCAGCAGCTTAGCGCCCAGTAGCGGGGGAGGCTATGAGCAGTTCTTC
>NA|NA|TRBV7-8|TRBJ1-1
CASSPTGSTEAFF
TGTGCCAGCAGCCCGACGGGGAGTACTGAAGCTTTCTTT
>NA|NA|TRBV7-3|TRBJ2-3
CASSLSGTDTQYF
TGTGCCAGCAGCTTATCAGGCACAGATACGCAGTATTTT
>NA|NA|TRBV7-9|TRBJ2-7
CASSLAVLNYEQYF
TGTGCCAGCAGCTTAGCTGTTCTGAACTACGAGCAGTACTTC
>NA|NA|TRBV5-4|TRBJ1-4
CASSLEGNTRSSEKLFF
TGTGCCAGCAGCTTGGAGGGTAACACAAGATCCAGTGAAAAACTGTTTTTT
>NA|NA|TRBV5-1|TRBJ2-2
CASSQTGNTGELFF
TGCGCCAGCAGCCAGACAGGGAACACCGGGGAGCTGTTTTTT
>NA|NA|TRBV19|TRBJ1-2
CASNVDSQAYGYTF
TGTGCCAGTAATGTCGACAGCCAGGCCTATGGCTACACCTTC
>TRBD2|NA|TRBV7-6|TRBJ2-7
CASSLFSGSFPYEQYF
TGTGCCAGCAGCTTATTTAGCGGGAGCTTTCCGTACGAGCAGTACTTC
>TRBD2|once|TRBV28|TRBJ2-7
CASSYTITSGGHYEQYF
TGTGCCAGCAGTTACACAATAACTAGCGGGGGACACTACGAGCAGTACTTC
>NA|NA|TRBV27|TRBJ2-3
CASSPRQVFDTQYF
TGTGCCAGCAGTCCCAGACAGGTTTTTGATACGCAGTATTTT
>NA|NA|TRBV7-2|TRBJ2-6
CASSLTGANVLTF
TGTGCCAGCAGCCTAACAGGGGCCAACGTCCTGACTTTC
>NA|NA|TRBV3-1/TRBV3-2|TRBJ2-3
CASSQIGLYPRDTQYF
TGTGCCAGCAGCCAGATTGGACTTTACCCGAGGGATACGCAGTATTTT
>NA|few|TRBV4-1|TRBJ1-2
CASSQDPGSYGYTF
TGCGCCAGCAGCCAAGACCCGGGAAGCTATGGCTACACCTTC
>NA|few|TRBV9|TRBJ1-2
CASSVPRDGYTF
TGTGCCAGCAGCGTTCCGCGGGACGGCTACACCTTC